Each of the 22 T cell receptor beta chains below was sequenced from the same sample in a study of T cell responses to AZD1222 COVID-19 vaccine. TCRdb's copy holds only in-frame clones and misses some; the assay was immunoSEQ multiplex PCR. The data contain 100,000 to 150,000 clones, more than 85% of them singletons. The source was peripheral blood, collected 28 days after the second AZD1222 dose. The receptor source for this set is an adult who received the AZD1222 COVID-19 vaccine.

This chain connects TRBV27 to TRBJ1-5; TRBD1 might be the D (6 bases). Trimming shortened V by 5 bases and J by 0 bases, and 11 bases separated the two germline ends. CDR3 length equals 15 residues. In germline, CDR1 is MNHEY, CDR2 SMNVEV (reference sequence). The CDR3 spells CASSRTVYSNQPQHF. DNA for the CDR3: TGTGCCAGCAGTAGGACAGTCTATAGCAATCAGCCCCAGCATTTT.

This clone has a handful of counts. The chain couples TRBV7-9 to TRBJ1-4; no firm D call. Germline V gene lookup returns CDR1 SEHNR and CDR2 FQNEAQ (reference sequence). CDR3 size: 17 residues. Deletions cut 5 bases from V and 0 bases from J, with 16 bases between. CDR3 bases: TGTGCCAGCAGCCCCCCGGGTCCGGATGCAACTAATGAAAAACTGTTTTTT. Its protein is CASSPPGPDATNEKLFF.

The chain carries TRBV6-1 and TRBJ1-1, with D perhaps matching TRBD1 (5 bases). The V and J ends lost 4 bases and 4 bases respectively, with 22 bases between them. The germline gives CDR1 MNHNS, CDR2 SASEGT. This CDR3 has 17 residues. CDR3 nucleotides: TGTGCCAGCAGTGTAGAAAACGGACATGGGCTGTTCACTGAAGCTTTCTTT. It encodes CASSVENGHGLFTEAFF.

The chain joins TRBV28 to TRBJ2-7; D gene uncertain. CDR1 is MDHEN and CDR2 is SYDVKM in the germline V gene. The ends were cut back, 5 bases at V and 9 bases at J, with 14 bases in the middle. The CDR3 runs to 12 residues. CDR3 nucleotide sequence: TGTGCCAGCAGTCTACTACCCTCGTGGCAGTACTTC. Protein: CASSLLPSWQYF.

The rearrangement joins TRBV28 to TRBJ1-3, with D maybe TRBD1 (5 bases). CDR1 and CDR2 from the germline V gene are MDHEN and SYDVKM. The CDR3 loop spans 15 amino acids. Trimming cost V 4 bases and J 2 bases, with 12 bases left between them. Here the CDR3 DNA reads TGTGCCAGCAGTTCGGCGGGGCCCACTGGAAACACCATATATTTT. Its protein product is CASSSAGPTGNTIYF.

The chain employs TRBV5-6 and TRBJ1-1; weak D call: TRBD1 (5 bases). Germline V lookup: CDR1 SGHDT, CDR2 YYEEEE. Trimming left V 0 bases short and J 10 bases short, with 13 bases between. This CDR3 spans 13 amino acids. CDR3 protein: CASSLAYAGGAFF. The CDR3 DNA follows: TGTGCCAGCAGCTTGGCGTACGCCGGGGGAGCTTTCTTT.

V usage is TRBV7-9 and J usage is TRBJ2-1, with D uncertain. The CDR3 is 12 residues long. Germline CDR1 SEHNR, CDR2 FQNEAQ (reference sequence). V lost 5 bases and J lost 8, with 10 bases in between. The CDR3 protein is CASSLITYEQFF. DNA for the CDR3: TGTGCCAGCAGCCTAATTACCTATGAGCAGTTCTTC.

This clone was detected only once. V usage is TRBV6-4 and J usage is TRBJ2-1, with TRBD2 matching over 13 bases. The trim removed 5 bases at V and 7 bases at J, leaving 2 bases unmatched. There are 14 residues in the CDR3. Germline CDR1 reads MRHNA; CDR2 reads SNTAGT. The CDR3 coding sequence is TGTGCCAGCAGTCGACTAGCGGGGGGTAATGAGCAGTTCTTC. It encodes CASSRLAGGNEQFF.

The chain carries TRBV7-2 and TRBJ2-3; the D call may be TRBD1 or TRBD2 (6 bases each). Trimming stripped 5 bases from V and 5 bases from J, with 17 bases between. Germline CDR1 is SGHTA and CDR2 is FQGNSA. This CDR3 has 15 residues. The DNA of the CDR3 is TGTGCCAGCAGCCCCTTCCCTCGGGGGCGAGATACGCAGTATTTT. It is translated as CASSPFPRGRDTQYF.

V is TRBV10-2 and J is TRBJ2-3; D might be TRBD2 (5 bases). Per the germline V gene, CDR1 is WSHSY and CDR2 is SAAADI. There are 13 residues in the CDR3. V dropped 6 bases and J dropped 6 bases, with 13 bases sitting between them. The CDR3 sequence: CASRDWKGDTQYF. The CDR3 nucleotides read TGCGCCAGCAGGGACTGGAAAGGGGATACGCAGTATTTT.

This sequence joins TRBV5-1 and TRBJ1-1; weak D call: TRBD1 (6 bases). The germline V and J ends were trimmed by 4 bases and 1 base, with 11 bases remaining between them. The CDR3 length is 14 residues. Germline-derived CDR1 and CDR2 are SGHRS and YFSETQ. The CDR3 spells CASSQMGQNTEAFF. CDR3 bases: TGCGCCAGCAGCCAAATGGGACAGAACACTGAAGCTTTCTTT.

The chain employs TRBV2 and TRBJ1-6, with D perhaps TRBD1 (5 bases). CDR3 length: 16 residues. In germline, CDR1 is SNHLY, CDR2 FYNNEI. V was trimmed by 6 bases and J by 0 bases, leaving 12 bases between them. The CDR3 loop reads CASSRDVSSYNSPLHF. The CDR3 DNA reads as TGTGCCAGCAGCAGGGACGTCAGCTCCTATAATTCACCCCTCCACTTT.

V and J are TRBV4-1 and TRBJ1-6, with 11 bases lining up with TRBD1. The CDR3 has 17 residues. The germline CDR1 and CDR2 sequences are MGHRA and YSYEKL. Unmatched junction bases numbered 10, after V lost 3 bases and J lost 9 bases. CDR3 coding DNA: TGCGCCAGCAGCCAGGGGGTCGGACAGGGGGCGATTTCACCCCTCCACTTT. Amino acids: CASSQGVGQGAISPLHF.

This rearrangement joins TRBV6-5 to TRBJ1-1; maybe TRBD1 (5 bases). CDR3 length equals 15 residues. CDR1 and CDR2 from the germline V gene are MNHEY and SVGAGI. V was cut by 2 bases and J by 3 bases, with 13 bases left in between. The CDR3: CASSYSGGSHTEAFF. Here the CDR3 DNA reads TGTGCCAGCAGTTACAGCGGGGGTTCCCACACTGAAGCTTTCTTT.

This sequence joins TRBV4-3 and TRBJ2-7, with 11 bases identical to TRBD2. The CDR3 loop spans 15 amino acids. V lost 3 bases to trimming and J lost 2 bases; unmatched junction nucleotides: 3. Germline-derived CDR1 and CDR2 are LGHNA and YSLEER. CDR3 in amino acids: CASSHGTSGTYEQYF. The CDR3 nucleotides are TGCGCCAGCAGCCACGGGACTAGCGGAACCTACGAGCAGTACTTC.

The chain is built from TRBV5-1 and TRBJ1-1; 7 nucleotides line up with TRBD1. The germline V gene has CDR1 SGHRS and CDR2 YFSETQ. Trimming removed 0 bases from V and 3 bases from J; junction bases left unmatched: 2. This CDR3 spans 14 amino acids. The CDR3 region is CASSLVTGDTEAFF. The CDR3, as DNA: TGCGCCAGCAGCTTGGTAACAGGGGACACTGAAGCTTTCTTT. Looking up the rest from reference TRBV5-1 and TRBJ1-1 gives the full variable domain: KAGVTQTPRYLIKTRGQQVTLSCSPISGHRSVSWYQQTPGQGLQFLFEYFSETQRNKGNFPGRFSGRQFSNSRSEMNVSTLELGDSALYLCASSLVTGDTEAFFGQGTRLTVV.

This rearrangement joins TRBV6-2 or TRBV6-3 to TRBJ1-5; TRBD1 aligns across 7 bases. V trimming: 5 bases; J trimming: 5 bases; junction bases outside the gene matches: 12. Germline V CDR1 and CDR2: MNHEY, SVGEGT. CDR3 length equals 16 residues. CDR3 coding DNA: TGTGCCAGCAGTCCACAGGGGTTGTGGGGAGATCAGCCCCAGCATTTT. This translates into CASSPQGLWGDQPQHF.

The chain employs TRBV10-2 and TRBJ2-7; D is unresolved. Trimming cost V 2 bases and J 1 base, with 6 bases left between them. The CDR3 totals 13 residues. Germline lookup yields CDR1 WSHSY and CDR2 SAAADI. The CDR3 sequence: CASSEPISYEQYF. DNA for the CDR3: TGCGCCAGCAGTGAGCCGATTTCCTACGAGCAGTACTTC.

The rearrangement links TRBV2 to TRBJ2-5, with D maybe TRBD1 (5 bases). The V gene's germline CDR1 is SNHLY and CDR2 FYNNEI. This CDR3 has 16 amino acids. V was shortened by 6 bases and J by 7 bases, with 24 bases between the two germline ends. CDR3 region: CASRGDRNEPVGTQYF. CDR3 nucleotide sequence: TGTGCCAGCAGAGGAGACAGAAACGAACCCGTAGGGACCCAGTACTTC.

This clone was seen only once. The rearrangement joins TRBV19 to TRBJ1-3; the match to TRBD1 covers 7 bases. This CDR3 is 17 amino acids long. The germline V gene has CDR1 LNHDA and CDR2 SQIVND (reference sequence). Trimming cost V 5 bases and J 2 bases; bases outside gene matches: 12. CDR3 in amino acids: CASSPRAAGQPGNTIYF. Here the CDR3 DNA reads TGTGCCAGTAGTCCACGGGCTGCGGGACAGCCTGGAAACACCATATATTTT.

CDR3 bases: TGTGCCAGCAGCCGGGAAGATAGAGCAAACACCATATATTTT. The encoded protein is CASSREDRANTIYF. This sequence joins TRBV5-6 and TRBJ1-3; the D is unclear. The length of the CDR3 is 14 residues. CDR1 and CDR2 from the germline V gene are SGHDT and YYEEEE. Trimming took off 4 bases at V and 6 bases at J, with 14 bases between the two ends.

The CDR3 coding sequence is TGTGCCTGGAGTGTTGTGGGGACAGGGGGCGCGACTTTCTTT. It translates to CAWSVVGTGGATFF. The V gene is TRBV30, the J gene TRBJ1-1; 12 bases match TRBD1. Germline assignment: CDR1 GTSNPN and CDR2 SVGIG (reference sequence). The J segment lost 12 bases and the V segment lost 0 bases, leaving 8 bases of the junction unmatched. The CDR3 is made up of 14 amino acids. The complete variable domain, with remaining parts taken from reference TRBV30 and TRBJ1-1, reads SQTIHQWPATLVQPVGSPLSLECTVEGTSNPNLYWYRQAAGRGLQLLFYSVGIGQISSEVPQNLSASRPQDRQFILSSKKLLLSDSGFYLCAWSVVGTGGATFFGQGTRLTVV.